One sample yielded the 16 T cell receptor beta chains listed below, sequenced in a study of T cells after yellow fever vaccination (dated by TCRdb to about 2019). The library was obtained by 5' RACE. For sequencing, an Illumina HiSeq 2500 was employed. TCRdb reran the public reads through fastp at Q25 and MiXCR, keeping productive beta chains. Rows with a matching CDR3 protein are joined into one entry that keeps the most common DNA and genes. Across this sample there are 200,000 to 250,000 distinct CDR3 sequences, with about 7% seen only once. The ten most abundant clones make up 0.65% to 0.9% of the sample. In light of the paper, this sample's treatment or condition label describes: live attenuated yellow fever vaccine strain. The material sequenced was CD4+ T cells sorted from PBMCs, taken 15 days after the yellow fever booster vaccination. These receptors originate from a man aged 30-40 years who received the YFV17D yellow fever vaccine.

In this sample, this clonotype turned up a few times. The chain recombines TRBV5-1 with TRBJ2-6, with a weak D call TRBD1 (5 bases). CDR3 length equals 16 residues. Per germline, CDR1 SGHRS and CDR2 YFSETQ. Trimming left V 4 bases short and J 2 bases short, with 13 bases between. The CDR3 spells CASSTATGAGANVLTF. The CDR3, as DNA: TGCGCCAGCAGCACCGCAACAGGAGCTGGGGCCAACGTCCTGACTTTC.

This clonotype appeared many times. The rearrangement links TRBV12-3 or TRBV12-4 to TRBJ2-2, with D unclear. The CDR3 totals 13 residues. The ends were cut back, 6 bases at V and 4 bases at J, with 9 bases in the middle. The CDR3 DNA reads TGTGCCAGCAGGCGGACGGGCACCGGGGAGCTGTTTTTT. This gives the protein CASRRTGTGELFF.

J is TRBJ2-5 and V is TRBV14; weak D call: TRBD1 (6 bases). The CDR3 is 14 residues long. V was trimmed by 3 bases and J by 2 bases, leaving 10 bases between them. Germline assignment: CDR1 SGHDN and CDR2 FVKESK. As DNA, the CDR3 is TGTGCCAGCAGCCAGCGGACAGTACAAGAGACCCAGTACTTC. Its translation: CASSQRTVQETQYF.

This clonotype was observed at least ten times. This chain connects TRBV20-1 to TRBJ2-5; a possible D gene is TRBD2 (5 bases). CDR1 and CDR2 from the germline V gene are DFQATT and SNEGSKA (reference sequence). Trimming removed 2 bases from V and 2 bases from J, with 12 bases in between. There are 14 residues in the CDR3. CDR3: CSARKASRQETQYF. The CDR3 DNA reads TGCAGTGCTAGAAAGGCTAGCAGACAAGAGACCCAGTACTTC.

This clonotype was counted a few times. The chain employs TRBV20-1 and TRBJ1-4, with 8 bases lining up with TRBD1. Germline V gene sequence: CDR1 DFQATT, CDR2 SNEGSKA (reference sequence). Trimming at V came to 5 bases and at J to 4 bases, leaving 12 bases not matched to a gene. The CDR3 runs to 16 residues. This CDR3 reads CSARGQGLPLNEKLFF. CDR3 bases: TGCAGTGCTCGCGGACAGGGCCTACCTCTTAATGAAAAACTGTTTTTT.

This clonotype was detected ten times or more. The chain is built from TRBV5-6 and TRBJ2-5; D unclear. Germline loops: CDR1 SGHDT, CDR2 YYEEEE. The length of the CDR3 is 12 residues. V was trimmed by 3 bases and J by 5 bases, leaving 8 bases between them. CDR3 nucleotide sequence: TGTGCCAGCAGCTCCGGAGTGGAGACCCAGTACTTC. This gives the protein CASSSGVETQYF.

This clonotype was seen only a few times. The DNA for the CDR3 is TGTGCCAGCAGTGGCCGCTCAGTGGGAATGGAATATGAGCAGTTCTTC. Its translation: CASSGRSVGMEYEQFF. This rearrangement joins TRBV6-1 to TRBJ2-1; D gene ambiguous. Trimming left V 4 bases short and J 8 bases short, with 21 bases between. Germline V gene lookup returns CDR1 MNHNS and CDR2 SASEGT. CDR3 size: 16 residues.

In DNA, the CDR3 is TGTGCCAGCAGCGCTTCTTCTAGCGGGGGACTCAGAGATACGCAGTATTTT. Its translation is CASSASSSGGLRDTQYF. The chain employs TRBV7-2 and TRBJ2-3; 10 bases map to TRBD2. Trimming cost V 5 bases and J 5 bases; bases outside gene matches: 13. CDR3 length: 17 residues. Germline CDR1 SGHTA, CDR2 FQGNSA. Filled out from reference TRBV7-2 and TRBJ2-3, the complete variable domain reads GAGVSQSPSNKVTEKGKDVELRCDPISGHTALYWYRQSLGQGLEFLIYFQGNSAPDKSGLPSDRFSAERTGGSVSTLTIQRTQQEDSAVYLCASSASSSGGLRDTQYFGPGTRLTVL.

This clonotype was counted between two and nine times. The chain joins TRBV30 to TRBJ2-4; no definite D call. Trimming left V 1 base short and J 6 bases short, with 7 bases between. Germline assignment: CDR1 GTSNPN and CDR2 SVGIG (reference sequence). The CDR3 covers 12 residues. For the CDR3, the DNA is TGTGCCTGGAGTGCGATGGGAAACATTCAGTACTTC. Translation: CAWSAMGNIQYF.

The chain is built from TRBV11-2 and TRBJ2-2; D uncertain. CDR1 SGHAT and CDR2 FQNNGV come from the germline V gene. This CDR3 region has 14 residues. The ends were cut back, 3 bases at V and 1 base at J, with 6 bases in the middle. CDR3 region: CASSFLGNTGELFF. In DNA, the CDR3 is TGTGCCAGCAGCTTTTTAGGGAACACCGGGGAGCTGTTTTTT.

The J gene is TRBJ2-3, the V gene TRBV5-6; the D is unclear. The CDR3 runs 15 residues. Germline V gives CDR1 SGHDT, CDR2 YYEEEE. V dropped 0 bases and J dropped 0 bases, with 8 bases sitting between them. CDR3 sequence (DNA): TGTGCCAGCAGCTTGGATTCGGCCAGCACAGATACGCAGTATTTT. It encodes CASSLDSASTDTQYF.

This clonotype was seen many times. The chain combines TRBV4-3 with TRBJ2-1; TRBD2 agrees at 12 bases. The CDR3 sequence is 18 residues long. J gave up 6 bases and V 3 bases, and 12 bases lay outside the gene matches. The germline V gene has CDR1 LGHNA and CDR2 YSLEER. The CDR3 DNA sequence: TGCGCCAGCAGCCAGACCCTAGCGGGAGGGTCCCTGCGCAATGAGCAGTTCTTC. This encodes CASSQTLAGGSLRNEQFF.

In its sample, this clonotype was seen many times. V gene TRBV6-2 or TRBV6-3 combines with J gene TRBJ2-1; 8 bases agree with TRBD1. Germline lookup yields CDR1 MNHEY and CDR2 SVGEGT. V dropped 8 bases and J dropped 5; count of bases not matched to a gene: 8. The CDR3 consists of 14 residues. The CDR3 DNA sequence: TGTGCCAGCCGCCCCGACAGGGGTGACAATGAGCAGTTCTTC. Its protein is CASRPDRGDNEQFF.

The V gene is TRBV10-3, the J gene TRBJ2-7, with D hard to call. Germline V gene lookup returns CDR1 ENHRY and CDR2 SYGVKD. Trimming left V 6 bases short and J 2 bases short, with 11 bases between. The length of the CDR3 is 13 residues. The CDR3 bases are TGTGCCATCAGCCGAGGAACCACCTACGAGCAGTACTTC. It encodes CAISRGTTYEQYF.

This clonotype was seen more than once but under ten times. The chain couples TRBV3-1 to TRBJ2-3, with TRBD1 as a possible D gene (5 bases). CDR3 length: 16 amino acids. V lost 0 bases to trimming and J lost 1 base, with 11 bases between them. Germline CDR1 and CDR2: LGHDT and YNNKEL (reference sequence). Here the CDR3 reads CASSQEGLGGTDTQYF. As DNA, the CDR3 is TGTGCCAGCAGCCAAGAGGGGCTAGGCGGCACAGATACGCAGTATTTT.

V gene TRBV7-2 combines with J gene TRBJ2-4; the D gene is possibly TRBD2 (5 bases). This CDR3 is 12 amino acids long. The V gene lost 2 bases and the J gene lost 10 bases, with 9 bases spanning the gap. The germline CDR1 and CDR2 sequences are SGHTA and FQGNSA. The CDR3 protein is CASSLIPGIQYF. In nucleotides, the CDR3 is TGTGCCAGCAGCTTAATACCGGGAATTCAGTACTTC.